These 18 T cell receptor beta chains originate from one sample sequenced in a study of CDR3 diversity in severe acne. From the PCR reads, TCRdb called clonotypes with MiXCR, one entry per CDR3 protein. There are fewer than 90,000 distinct CDR3 sequences in the sample; 45% to 55% occur only once, and 13% to 15% lies in the top ten. Sequenced sample: blood. The receptors shown here come from a male donor in good health, without acne.

V is TRBV7-6 and J is TRBJ2-7; 10 nucleotides match TRBD1. The V gene end was trimmed by 0 bases and the J gene end by 3 bases; junction bases not matched to a gene: 5. The CDR3 is made up of 16 amino acids. Germline V gives CDR1 SGHVS, CDR2 FNYEAQ. CDR3 coding DNA: TGTGCCAGCAGCTTAGCCAGGGGGACAGGGGACTACGAGCAGTACTTC. Translated: CASSLARGTGDYEQYF. Using reference TRBV7-6 and TRBJ2-7 for the parts outside the CDR3, the full variable domain is GAGVSQSPRYKVTKRGQDVALRCDPISGHVSLYWYRQALGQGPEFLTYFNYEAQQDKSGLPNDRFSAERPEGSISTLTIQRTEQRDSAMYRCASSLARGTGDYEQYFGPGTRLTVT.

Remarks on this clonotype: The junction departs from germline at one end; a sequencing error may be responsible. The rearrangement links TRBV25-1 to TRBJ1-2; tentatively, D is TRBD1 (6 bases). Germline loops: CDR1 MGHDK, CDR2 SYGVNS. The CDR3 has 15 residues. The CDR3: CASSPIPGASYGYTF. The DNA for the CDR3 is TGCGCCAGCAGCCCGATCCCAGGGGCCTCCTATGGCTACACCTTC.

CDR3 in DNA: TGCAGTGCTAGACCGGGGGGTAGGGTCAATCAGCCCCAGCATTTT. Its translation is CSARPGGRVNQPQHF. This chain joins TRBV20-1 and TRBJ1-5; the D gene is possibly TRBD1 (5 bases). Deletions cut 2 bases from V and 3 bases from J, with 14 bases between. The CDR3 has 15 amino acids. The germline CDR1 and CDR2 sequences are DFQATT and SNEGSKA (reference sequence).

This clonotype was picked up many times. The chain couples TRBV2 to TRBJ1-5, with a weak D call TRBD1 (5 bases). The CDR3 covers 14 residues. CDR1 SNHLY and CDR2 FYNNEI come from the germline V gene. V lost 3 bases, J lost 6 bases, and 12 bases lay in between. CDR3 sequence (DNA): TGTGCCAGCAGTGACCCGACAGCGAGTCAGCCCCAGCATTTT. This sequence encodes CASSDPTASQPQHF.

The V and J genes are TRBV19 and TRBJ1-2; D is possibly TRBD1 (5 bases). Looked up from germline, CDR1 is LNHDA and CDR2 is SQIVND (reference sequence). CDR3 length equals 11 residues. V lost 5 bases to trimming and J lost 8 bases, with 9 bases between them. The CDR3 DNA follows: TGTGCCAGTAGTCGGGGCGTGGGCTACACCTTC. This codes for CASSRGVGYTF. Complete variable domain (other parts from reference TRBV19 and TRBJ1-2): DGGITQSPKYLFRKEGQNVTLSCEQNLNHDAMYWYRQDPGQGLRLIYYSQIVNDFQKGDIAEGYSVSREKKESFPLTVTSAQKNPTAFYLCASSRGVGYTFGSGTRLTVV.

This clonotype counts as medium-sized. V usage is TRBV4-1 and J usage is TRBJ2-7; D unresolved. The CDR3 length is 12 residues. Germline-derived CDR1 and CDR2 are MGHRA and YSYEKL. V dropped 5 bases and J dropped 2 bases, with 7 bases sitting between them. This CDR3 is CASSADAYEQYF. CDR3 nucleotide sequence: TGCGCCAGCAGCGCGGATGCCTACGAGCAGTACTTC.

With respect to this clonotype: The conserved closing phenylalanine or tryptophan is absent in this CDR3, likely reflecting a read error. V and J are TRBV3-1 and TRBJ1-6; TRBD1 agrees at 7 bases. Per the germline V gene, CDR1 is LGHDT and CDR2 is YNNKEL (reference sequence). The V gene end was trimmed by 4 bases and the J gene end by 7 bases; junction bases not matched to a gene: 7. The CDR3 length is 15 residues. The CDR3 loop is CASSPMGRGNSPLHL. The CDR3 DNA reads as TGTGCCAGCAGCCCCATGGGCAGGGGGAATTCACCCCTCCACTTG.

This clonotype came up once. This chain joins TRBV5-8 and TRBJ1-2; tentative D call: TRBD1 (5 bases). The germline V and J ends were trimmed by 1 base and 7 bases, with 11 bases remaining between them. The germline CDR1 and CDR2 sequences are SGHTS and YDEGEE. This CDR3 contains 13 residues. CDR3 protein: CASSLRGIGGYTF. CDR3 nucleotides: TGTGCCAGCAGCTTGCGGGGGATCGGTGGCTACACCTTC.

For this clonotype: With a much larger clone just one base away, this may be a read error. This chain links TRBV27 with TRBJ1-2; D ambiguous. Germline CDR1 is MNHEY and CDR2 is SMNVEV (reference sequence). The CDR3 covers 12 residues. With 4 bases removed from V and 6 bases from J, the gap between germline ends came to 9 bases. The CDR3, as DNA: TGTGCCAGCAGTTCAGGTAGCCATGGCTACACCTTC. It codes for CASSSGSHGYTF.

V and J are TRBV12-3 or TRBV12-4 and TRBJ2-2, with 7 bases fitting TRBD1. CDR3 length equals 16 residues. V gave up 5 bases and J gave up 3 bases; unmatched junction bases: 9. The CDR3 loop reads CASSPTAGTDTGELFF. In nucleotides, the CDR3 is TGTGCCAGCAGTCCCACCGCCGGGACAGACACCGGGGAGCTGTTTTTT.

V is TRBV25-1 and J is TRBJ1-2; TRBD1 matches at 9 bases. J lost 4 bases, V lost 6 bases, and 9 bases had no gene match. Germline V gives CDR1 MGHDK, CDR2 SYGVNS. This CDR3 is 15 amino acids long. CDR3 DNA: TGTGCCAGCAGCCCTCCCGGGACAGGGAGCTATGGCTACACCTTC. Translating gives CASSPPGTGSYGYTF.

The chain links TRBV6-5 to TRBJ1-2, with a tentative D call TRBD1 (5 bases). In germline, CDR1 is MNHEY, CDR2 SVGAGI. V lost 6 bases and J lost 7, with 18 bases in between. The CDR3 covers 14 residues. CDR3 nucleotides: TGTGCCAGCAGAAGCCCCGAGGGGAAGAGTGGCTACACCTTC. Translating gives CASRSPEGKSGYTF.

This clonotype is termed medium-sized (0.01 to 0.1%). The gene calls are TRBV2 and TRBJ2-7; TRBD1 matches at 8 bases. Germline CDR1 SNHLY, CDR2 FYNNEI. The CDR3 runs to 13 residues. The J segment lost 7 bases and the V segment lost 7 bases, leaving 9 bases of the junction unmatched. Here the CDR3 reads CASTATGVGEQYF. The DNA for the CDR3 is TGTGCCAGCACCGCGACAGGGGTGGGAGAGCAGTACTTC.

To note about this clonotype: Just one base apart from a much larger clone, this may be a read error. The chain carries TRBV5-1 and TRBJ2-7; D is tentatively TRBD1 or TRBD2 (6 bases each). Germline lookup yields CDR1 SGHRS and CDR2 YFSETQ. The CDR3 has 13 residues. V gave up 0 bases and J gave up 9 bases, with 13 bases separating them. CDR3 amino acids: CASSLAAGHGQYF. In DNA form, the CDR3 reads TGCGCCAGCAGCTTGGCTGCGGGACACGGGCAGTACTTC.

The V call is TRBV15, the J call TRBJ2-7; D might be TRBD2 (6 bases). This CDR3 has 17 amino acids. The V gene lost 0 bases and the J gene lost 5 bases, with 20 bases spanning the gap. Germline V gene lookup returns CDR1 LNHNV and CDR2 YYDKDF (reference sequence). The CDR3 sequence: CATSRDLSSGGAHEQYF. CDR3 bases: TGTGCCACCAGCAGAGATCTATCGTCCGGAGGGGCCCACGAGCAGTACTTC.

The chain combines TRBV10-3 with TRBJ1-6; TRBD1 agrees at 7 bases. The germline V gene encodes CDR1 ENHRY and CDR2 SYGVKD. This CDR3 has 12 residues. Unmatched junction bases numbered 6, after V lost 10 bases and J lost 9 bases. The CDR3 DNA sequence: TGTGCCAGCCAGGGGGGTTCTTCACCCCTCCACTTT. Protein sequence: CASQGGSSPLHF.

The rearrangement uses TRBV6-6 and TRBJ2-7; no definite D call. Germline V gene sequence: CDR1 MNHNY, CDR2 SVGAGI (reference sequence). The length of the CDR3 is 16 residues. Trimming removed 8 bases from V and 5 bases from J, with 25 bases in between. In nucleotides, the CDR3 is TGTGCCAGCTTGTCCGCTATTGCCCGGTCTCACGACGAGCAGTACTTC. Translated: CASLSAIARSHDEQYF.

This sequence joins TRBV7-2 and TRBJ1-2; a possible D gene is TRBD1 (5 bases). The CDR3 totals 15 residues. The V end was cut by 0 bases, the J end by 6 bases, with 14 bases between. Germline CDR1 reads SGHTA; CDR2 reads FQGNSA. CDR3 DNA: TGTGCCAGCAGCTTAGCCGGACACTCCGTCGATGGCTACACCTTC. Translated: CASSLAGHSVDGYTF. Together with reference TRBV7-2 and TRBJ1-2, the CDR3 gives the full variable domain: GAGVSQSPSNKVTEKGKDVELRCDPISGHTALYWYRQSLGQGLEFLIYFQGNSAPDKSGLPSDRFSAERTGGSVSTLTIQRTQQEDSAVYLCASSLAGHSVDGYTFGSGTRLTVV.